The rows below give T cell receptor beta chains drawn from one sample of a study of T cells after yellow fever vaccination. Each CDR3 protein is one row after TCRdb ran MiXCR on the 5' RACE reads. In the table there are fewer than 450,000 distinct CDR3 sequences, roughly 4% of which are singletons. Specimen: PBMCs, collected 5 days after the yellow fever booster vaccination. The receptor source for this set is a man younger than 30 who received the YFV17D yellow fever vaccine. CDR3s include the opening cysteine and the closing phenylalanine or tryptophan. A D gene is named only where the DNA matches it firmly. Part of the rows lack a size; the others show once, few, many or a class for expanded clones.

TRBJ1-4 | NA | NA | TRBV11-1 | TGTGCCAGCAGCTTCCCCTCCAGGACGGTGACTAATGAAAAACTGTTGTTT | CASSFPSRTVTNEKLLF
TRBJ1-1 | NA | few | TRBV5-1 | TGCGCCAGCAGCCCACAGGGTTTGGGCACTGAAGCTTTCTTT | CASSPQGLGTEAFF
TRBJ1-1 | NA | many | TRBV5-1 | TGCGCCAGCAGCTTGGCTCAGTGGGCCCAAAACACTGAAGCTTTCTTT | CASSLAQWAQNTEAFF
TRBJ1-1 | NA | many | TRBV3-1 | TGTGCCAGCAGCCAAGACAGCCTGAACACTGAAGCTTTCTTT | CASSQDSLNTEAFF
TRBJ2-3 | NA | many | TRBV7-8 | TGTGCCAGCAGCTTAGCCGCAGATACGCAGTATTTT | CASSLAADTQYF
TRBJ1-4 | TRBD1 | NA | TRBV14 | TGTGCCAGCAGCCGCTTAAACAGGGGTGAAAAACTGTTTTTT | CASSRLNRGEKLFF
TRBJ1-2 | NA | many | TRBV4-3 | TGCGCCAGCACGCCTGCGGCGAGGGCTTATGGCTACACCTTC | CASTPAARAYGYTF
TRBJ2-1 | TRBD2 | few | TRBV3-1 | TGTGCCAGCAGAACGACTAGCGGGGGAGGTGAGCAGTTCTTC | CASRTTSGGGEQFF
TRBJ2-3 | TRBD2 | many | TRBV7-3 | TGTGCCAGCAGCTTTCGGCTTCGGGGGGACCGCACAGATACGCAGTATTTT | CASSFRLRGDRTDTQYF
TRBJ2-1 | NA | many | TRBV7-6 | TGTGCCAGCAGCTTACAAGAGGGCGCGGATGAGCAGTTCTTC | CASSLQEGADEQFF
TRBJ2-1 | TRBD2 | NA | TRBV20-1 | TGCAGTGCTACCCTGTCTAGCGGGGGGGCTTTCAATGAGCAGTTCTTC | CSATLSSGGAFNEQFF
TRBJ2-3 | NA | many | TRBV4-2 | TGTGCCAGCAGCCTGTCCGGGACTAGCACAGATACGCAGTATTTT | CASSLSGTSTDTQYF
TRBJ2-3 | NA | many | TRBV5-1 | TGCGCCAGCAGCTCTGGATATACGCAGTATTTT | CASSSGYTQYF
TRBJ2-1 | TRBD1 | few | TRBV7-3 | TGTGCCAGCAGCTTACGATCTCCGGGACAGGGGAATAGTGAGCAGTTCTTC | CASSLRSPGQGNSEQFF
TRBJ1-1 | NA | many | TRBV7-8 | TGTGCCAGCAGCTTAGAAACCCACCGGACTGAAGCTTTCTTT | CASSLETHRTEAFF
TRBJ2-1 | TRBD2 | many | TRBV27 | TGTGCCAGCTCGGCCCTGGCGGGGGGTGGTAATGAGCAGTTCTTC | CASSALAGGGNEQFF
TRBJ1-1 | NA | NA | TRBV9 | TGTGCCAGCAGCGATCTAGGGGGTCTTGGGACTGAAGCTTTCTTT | CASSDLGGLGTEAFF
TRBJ2-3 | NA | few | TRBV20-1 | TGCAGTGCTAGAGATCGAGGCGATACGCAGTATTTT | CSARDRGDTQYF
TRBJ2-1 | TRBD1 | few | TRBV5-4 | TGTGCCAGCAGCCTGACAGGGGTCGCTCTCCGTGAGCAGTTCTTC | CASSLTGVALREQFF
TRBJ1-5 | NA | many | TRBV9 | TGTGCCAGCAGCCCCACGGGGGGCAGGCAGCCCCAGCATTTT | CASSPTGGRQPQHF
TRBJ2-7 | NA | few | TRBV5-1 | TGCGCCAGCAGCCCACGGACAGCTAGCTCCTACGAGCAGTACTTC | CASSPRTASSYEQYF
TRBJ2-2 | NA | few | TRBV21-1 | TGTGCCAGCAGCAAAGGAGGGGAGCTGTTTTTT | CASSKGGELFF
TRBJ2-1 | TRBD2 | NA | TRBV7-2 | TGTGCCAGCAGCCGTCCGGGGAGGGACTACAATGAGCAGTTCTTC | CASSRPGRDYNEQFF
TRBJ2-5 | NA | NA | TRBV20-1 | TGCAGTGCTTCTCCTTACAGGGATGTCTTCGAGACCCAGTACTTC | CSASPYRDVFETQYF
TRBJ1-2 | NA | NA | TRBV27 | TGTGCCAGCAGTTTAAGCCCGGCCCTTTCCTCATGGACCTTC | CASSLSPALSSWTF
TRBJ2-3 | TRBD1 | few | TRBV3-1 | TGTGCCAGCAGCCGCAGGAAACTGGACAGGGGAACAGATACGCAGTATTTT | CASSRRKLDRGTDTQYF
TRBJ1-5 | NA | NA | TRBV12-3/TRBV12-4 | TGTGCCAGCAGTTACGGGCAGGGCGGTCAGCCCCAGCATTTT | CASSYGQGGQPQHF
TRBJ1-1 | NA | many | TRBV30 | TGTGCCTGGAGTGTACAGGGGAACACTGAAGCTTTCTTT | CAWSVQGNTEAFF
TRBJ1-6 | NA | many | TRBV20-1 | TGCAGTGCCCCCGGGCCCGGTTGGATTTCACCCCTCCACTTT | CSAPGPGWISPLHF
TRBJ2-3 | TRBD2 | many | TRBV24-1 | TGTGCCACCAGTGATGCGCGAACTAGCGGGGGGGTTGGAGATACGCAGTATTTT | CATSDARTSGGVGDTQYF
TRBJ2-4 | NA | many | TRBV7-3 | TGTGCCAGCAGCTTCGACGTGATTGGGGCCAAAAACATTCAGTACTTC | CASSFDVIGAKNIQYF
TRBJ1-1 | NA | many | TRBV18 | TGTGCCAGCTCACCATCCTTTGACGGGAACACTGAAGCTTTCTTT | CASSPSFDGNTEAFF
TRBJ1-1 | NA | many | TRBV2 | TGTGCCAGCACCTATAACACTGAAGCTTTCTTT | CASTYNTEAFF
TRBJ2-3 | TRBD2 | many | TRBV11-2 | TGTGCCAGCAGCTACGGGGGGATGGGCACAGATACGCAGTATTTT | CASSYGGMGTDTQYF
TRBJ2-6 | NA | NA | TRBV6-2/TRBV6-3 | TGTGCCAGCAGTTACCCAATGGTCTCTGGGGCCAACGTCCTGACTTTC | CASSYPMVSGANVLTF
TRBJ1-4 | NA | many | TRBV5-6 | TGTGCCAGCAGCCTGACCGCAACTAATGAAAAACTGTTTTTT | CASSLTATNEKLFF
TRBJ2-7 | NA | NA | TRBV20-1 | TGCAGTGCTAGAGCGGTTGACGAGCAGTACTTC | CSARAVDEQYF
TRBJ2-3 | NA | few | TRBV6-5 | TGTGCCAGCAGTTACAATACAGGGTGGGATACGCAGTATTTT | CASSYNTGWDTQYF
TRBJ2-5 | NA | many | TRBV7-2 | TGTGCCAGCAGCTTAGATCAGGGTGCCTCGCAGACCCAGTACTTC | CASSLDQGASQTQYF
TRBJ2-5 | TRBD2 | many | TRBV7-3 | TGTGCCAGCAGCTTTGGCGGGGGGAGGGAGACCCAGTACTTC | CASSFGGGRETQYF
TRBJ1-2 | NA | few | TRBV6-6 | TGTGCCAGCAGTTCATCCGACACCTTTAACTATGGCTACACCTTC | CASSSSDTFNYGYTF